These 20 T cell receptor beta chains share one sample of origin, sequenced in a study of blood T cell repertoires in COVID-19. Assay used: immunoSEQ multiplex PCR; TCRdb lists only in-frame clones, some missing. The sample yields about 230,000 clones, 85% to 90% seen once. The sample comprised peripheral blood. These receptors all come from a man aged 50 to 59 with COVID-19, enrolled during active disease.

This sequence joins TRBV5-1 and TRBJ1-6, with D possibly being TRBD1 (6 bases). Germline CDR1 and CDR2: SGHRS and YFSETQ. Trimming took off 0 bases at V and 10 bases at J, with 11 bases between the two ends. The CDR3 loop spans 14 amino acids. The CDR3 loop is CASSLAAGESPLHF. The CDR3 bases are TGCGCCAGCAGCTTGGCCGCAGGGGAATCACCCCTCCACTTT.

The CDR3 sequence is CASSRYRDATEAFF. CDR3 DNA sequence: TGTGCCAGCAGCAGATACAGGGATGCCACTGAAGCTTTCTTT. The chain uses TRBV7-9 and TRBJ1-1; TRBD1 is a possible D gene (6 bases). Trimming took off 5 bases at V and 4 bases at J, with 14 bases between the two ends. Germline V gene data show CDR1 as SEHNR and CDR2 as FQNEAQ (reference sequence). The CDR3 is 14 residues long.

The chain is built from TRBV25-1 and TRBJ2-7, with D maybe TRBD2 (6 bases). The germline gives CDR1 MGHDK, CDR2 SYGVNS. The CDR3 is 15 residues long. V gave up 5 bases and J gave up 2 bases, with 16 bases separating them. The CDR3 spells CASSSREGGAYEQYF. CDR3 in DNA: TGTGCCAGCAGTAGCAGGGAAGGAGGGGCCTACGAGCAGTACTTC.

The chain has TRBV10-3 and TRBJ2-7; the match to TRBD1 covers 7 bases. The germline gives CDR1 ENHRY, CDR2 SYGVKD. The V gene end was trimmed by 7 bases and the J gene end by 7 bases; junction bases not matched to a gene: 10. CDR3 length equals 13 residues. In DNA form, the CDR3 reads TGTGCCATCATGGGGACAGAGGCTCAAGAGCAGTACTTC. As protein: CAIMGTEAQEQYF.

This clone was seen more than once but under ten times. The chain combines TRBV7-3 with TRBJ2-2, with D perhaps TRBD2 (5 bases). Trimming removed 8 bases from V and 8 bases from J, with 9 bases in between. This CDR3 is built from 11 residues. The germline V gene encodes CDR1 SGHTA and CDR2 FQGTGA. CDR3 amino acids: CASSGGGELFF. In DNA, the CDR3 is TGTGCCAGCTCCGGAGGAGGGGAGCTGTTTTTT.

This rearrangement joins TRBV6-5 to TRBJ2-7; 10 bases are shared with TRBD1. The CDR3 covers 15 residues. J gave up 2 bases and V 7 bases, and 8 bases lay outside the gene matches. Germline loops: CDR1 MNHEY, CDR2 SVGAGI. The CDR3 region has the DNA TGTGCCAGCACCACACAGGGACAGGGGACCTACGAGCAGTACTTC. This gives the protein CASTTQGQGTYEQYF.

In this sample, this clone turned up once. The chain carries TRBV5-8 and TRBJ2-7; D remains ambiguous. Germline loops: CDR1 SGHTS, CDR2 YDEGEE. This CDR3 spans 13 amino acids. V was clipped by 0 bases and J by 3 bases, with 7 bases between them. CDR3 amino acids: CASSLEQNYEQYF. CDR3 in DNA: TGTGCCAGCAGCTTGGAACAGAACTACGAGCAGTACTTC. The full variable domain, rest sourced from reference TRBV5-8 and TRBJ2-7, is EAGVTQSPTHLIKTRGQQATLRCSPISGHTSVYWYQQALGLGLQFLLWYDEGEERNRGNFPPRFSGRQFPNYSSELNVNALELEDSALYLCASSLEQNYEQYFGPGTRLTVT.

The chain joins TRBV7-9 to TRBJ1-4, with a possible D match to TRBD1 (6 bases). Per germline, CDR1 SEHNR and CDR2 FQNEAQ (reference sequence). V shed 4 bases and J shed 8 bases, with 14 bases lying between them. CDR3 size: 14 residues. CDR3: CASSSNRDREKLFF. In nucleotides, the CDR3 is TGTGCCAGCAGCTCGAACAGGGATCGCGAAAAACTGTTTTTT. The full variable domain, its missing parts supplied by reference TRBV7-9 and TRBJ1-4, is DTGVSQNPRHKITKRGQNVTFRCDPISEHNRLYWYRQTLGQGPEFLTYFQNEAQLEKSRLLSDRFSAERPKGSFSTLEIQRTEQGDSAMYLCASSSNRDREKLFFGSGTQLSVL.

V and J are TRBV3-1 (or the pseudogene TRBV3-2) and TRBJ2-7, with D unresolved. This CDR3 has 12 amino acids. The germline CDR1 and CDR2 sequences are LGHDT and YNNKEL (reference sequence). V was pared by 0 bases and J by 4 bases, with 4 bases between. As DNA, the CDR3 is TGTGCCAGCAGCCAAGATCAGTACGAGCAGTACTTC. Residues: CASSQDQYEQYF.

This chain connects TRBV2 to TRBJ2-3; 13 positions agree with TRBD2. With V trimmed by 5 bases and J by 5 bases, 10 bases remained unmatched. Germline assignment: CDR1 SNHLY and CDR2 FYNNEI. The CDR3 is 17 amino acids. The CDR3 DNA follows: TGTGCCAGCAGTTTACTGGGGACTAGCGGGATCAGAGATACGCAGTATTTT. Encoded protein: CASSLLGTSGIRDTQYF.

This clone turned up a few times. V is TRBV27 and J is TRBJ2-3, with D unclear. CDR1 is MNHEY and CDR2 is SMNVEV in the germline V gene (reference sequence). The V end was cut by 1 base, the J end by 2 bases, with 4 bases between. The CDR3 length is 13 residues. CDR3 in DNA: TGTGCCAGCAGTTTATACTTCACAGATACGCAGTATTTT. This gives the protein CASSLYFTDTQYF.

This clone was detected once. The chain joins TRBV4-3 to TRBJ2-7; D perhaps matches TRBD1 (5 bases). The CDR3 is made up of 15 amino acids. Germline V gives CDR1 LGHNA, CDR2 YSLEER. V lost 1 base and J lost 1, with 11 bases in between. This CDR3 is CASSQGQTGSYEQYF. CDR3 sequence (DNA): TGCGCCAGCAGCCAAGGACAGACTGGATCCTACGAGCAGTACTTC.

This chain links TRBV5-5 with TRBJ2-5; a weak D match, TRBD2 (5 bases). Germline values: CDR1 SGHKS, CDR2 YYEKEE (reference sequence). Trimming shortened V by 2 bases and J by 5 bases, and 10 bases separated the two germline ends. This CDR3 has 13 amino acids. DNA of the CDR3: TGTGCCAGCAGCTTTAGCGTTTTTGAGACCCAGTACTTC. Translating it yields CASSFSVFETQYF.

This rearrangement joins TRBV12-5 to TRBJ1-4; TRBD1 matches 7 bases. After removal of 1 base from V and 0 bases from J, the junction contained 2 bases not matched to a gene. The CDR3 extends over 16 amino acids. CDR1 LGHNT and CDR2 FRNRAP come from the germline V gene. CDR3 sequence: CASGLGTGATNEKLFF. Here the CDR3 DNA reads TGTGCTAGTGGTTTGGGTACAGGGGCAACTAATGAAAAACTGTTTTTT.

Written as DNA, the CDR3 is TGCGCCAGCAGCGACGGACAGGGGGGTGCAACTAATGAAAAACTGTTTTTT. It translates to CASSDGQGGATNEKLFF. The gene calls are TRBV5-1 and TRBJ1-4, with 10 bases identical to TRBD1. V gave up 4 bases and J gave up 0 bases; unmatched junction bases: 6. The CDR3 loop spans 17 amino acids. Germline values: CDR1 SGHRS, CDR2 YFSETQ. The full variable domain, its missing parts supplied by reference TRBV5-1 and TRBJ1-4, is KAGVTQTPRYLIKTRGQQVTLSCSPISGHRSVSWYQQTPGQGLQFLFEYFSETQRNKGNFPGRFSGRQFSNSRSEMNVSTLELGDSALYLCASSDGQGGATNEKLFFGSGTQLSVL.

In its sample, this clone was seen once. The chain's CDR3 is CASSVADGGLSYNEQFF. The CDR3 DNA sequence: TGTGCCAGCAGCGTAGCTGACGGGGGGCTCTCCTACAATGAGCAGTTCTTC. The chain joins TRBV9 to TRBJ2-1, with D tentatively TRBD2 (7 bases). V gave up 0 bases and J gave up 0 bases, with 13 bases separating them. CDR3 length: 17 amino acids. Per the germline V gene, CDR1 is SGDLS and CDR2 is YYNGEE.

In DNA form, the CDR3 reads TGTGCCAGCAGCCAAGTGGCGGCGGGAGGGCCGGCGGAACAAGAGACCCAGTACTTC. Translation gives CASSQVAAGGPAEQETQYF. J is TRBJ2-5 and V is TRBV3-1 (or the pseudogene TRBV3-2), with 9 nucleotides matching TRBD2. Germline V gives CDR1 LGHDT, CDR2 YNNKEL (reference sequence). The CDR3 has 19 amino acids. V lost 1 base and J lost 2; bases outside the gene matches: 14.

The V call is TRBV30, the J call TRBJ2-1; 10 positions match TRBD2. CDR1 GTSNPN and CDR2 SVGIG come from the germline V gene (reference sequence). The CDR3 contains 14 residues. The CDR3 loop reads CAYVAGGLYNEQFF. The CDR3 DNA reads as TGTGCTTACGTAGCGGGGGGTCTCTACAATGAGCAGTTCTTC.

This clone was detected only a few times. This rearrangement joins TRBV7-9 to TRBJ2-2, with D unclear. Germline-derived CDR1 and CDR2 are SEHNR and FQNEAQ (reference sequence). The CDR3 consists of 15 residues. V gave up 1 base and J gave up 1 base, with 7 bases separating them. Here the CDR3 reads CASSLDTENTGELFF. Written as DNA, the CDR3 is TGTGCCAGCAGCTTAGATACAGAGAACACCGGGGAGCTGTTTTTT.

The chain recombines TRBV7-9 with TRBJ1-1, with D possibly matching TRBD1 (5 bases). Germline CDR1 and CDR2: SEHNR and FQNEAQ (reference sequence). This CDR3 is 13 amino acids long. Trimming shortened V by 6 bases and J by 3 bases, and 11 bases separated the two germline ends. CDR3 sequence: CASSLTGDTEAFF. In DNA, the CDR3 is TGTGCCAGCAGTCTGACGGGGGACACTGAAGCTTTCTTT.